The TCR beta chain under discussion was sequenced for a study of cytomegalovirus exposure and HLA in healthy donors. Per germline, CDR1 SEHNR and CDR2 FQNEAQ (reference sequence). This CDR3 spans 15 amino acids. V lost 8 bases to trimming and J lost 0 bases, with 15 bases between them. The PCR ran on 60 Vbeta and 13 Jbeta primers. Sequencing used immunoSEQ multiplex PCR; TCRdb keeps in-frame clones, though not all of them. Of around 150,000 clones in the sample, about three fifths are singletons; the top ten hold 6% to 8.5%. This clone was seen repeatedly, ten times or more. The chain uses TRBV7-9 and TRBJ2-3, with D hard to call. Material: PBMCs. The sequence derives from a woman aged 55-70 years in good health and CMV-seropositive. The DNA of the CDR3 is TGTGCCAGCGGTACCGGTGGTTCTAGCACAGATACGCAGTATTTT. Translating it yields CASGTGGSSTDTQYF.